One and the same sample provided the 9 T cell receptor beta chains below, sequenced in a study of blood T cells in healthy people across ages (dated by TCRdb to 2014 to 2015). Preparation of the library involved 5' RACE. The sequencer was an Illumina HiSeq 2500. A second roughly 6 to 11 cycle PCR used a sample-barcoded 5' primer and a J-beta primer mix. The raw public data were reprocessed by TCRdb itself: fastp quality trimming at Q25, MiXCR clonotype calling, in-frame beta chains only. Each record represents a unique CDR3 protein, reported with the most common genes and DNA among its rows. Present in this sample are some 1.6 million distinct CDR3 sequences, roughly a third of which were seen just once. The ten top clones hold around 10% of the sample. The sample consisted of blood. These receptors were collected from a woman between 25 and 40 years old in good health.

This clonotype was found many times. The chain recombines TRBV20-1 with TRBJ2-3, with D possibly matching TRBD2 (6 bases). The germline V gene has CDR1 DFQATT and CDR2 SNEGSKA (reference sequence). This CDR3 comprises 15 residues. V shed 0 bases and J shed 5 bases, with 15 bases lying between them. CDR3 DNA sequence: TGCAGTGCTAGAGATATTCTAGGAGCGGGAGATACGCAGTATTTT. It specifies CSARDILGAGDTQYF.

The chain links TRBV2 to TRBJ2-7, with D tentatively TRBD1 (6 bases). The V end lost 4 bases, the J end lost 4 bases, and 14 bases lay between the germline ends. Per the germline V gene, CDR1 is SNHLY and CDR2 is FYNNEI. CDR3 length equals 14 residues. CDR3 sequence (DNA): TGTGCCAGCAGTGCAGGGGCCCTCAGGTACGAGCAGTACTTC. This translates into CASSAGALRYEQYF.

This clonotype was found a few times. The gene calls are TRBV18 and TRBJ2-5; weak D call: TRBD2 (7 bases). The germline CDR1 and CDR2 sequences are KGHSH and LQKENI. The CDR3 has 15 amino acids. Trimming pared 3 bases from V and 1 base from J, leaving 12 bases between. In nucleotides, the CDR3 is TGTGCCAGCTCACCTGAGGGGGGGCGCCAAGAGACCCAGTACTTC. Amino acid sequence: CASSPEGGRQETQYF.

In its sample, this clonotype was seen many times. V usage is TRBV7-9 and J usage is TRBJ1-2; D remains unclear. Trimming cost V 1 base and J 8 bases, with 17 bases left between them. Germline V lookup: CDR1 SEHNR, CDR2 FQNEAQ (reference sequence). The CDR3 extends over 15 amino acids. DNA for the CDR3: TGTGCCAGCAGCTTAGGGGCAGATCCCCTCTTAGGCTACACCTTC. It yields the protein CASSLGADPLLGYTF.

The genes are TRBV29-1 and TRBJ1-2, with unresolved D. With 4 bases removed from V and 2 bases from J, the gap between germline ends came to 8 bases. From germline, CDR1 is SQVTM and CDR2 ANQGSEA. The CDR3 loop spans 12 amino acids. This chain's CDR3 is CSVVPSNYGYTF. CDR3 nucleotides: TGCAGCGTTGTACCCAGCAACTATGGCTACACCTTC. Variable domain in full (rest from reference TRBV29-1 and TRBJ1-2): SAVISQKPSRDICQRGTSLTIQCQVDSQVTMMFWYRQQPGQSLTLIATANQGSEATYESGFVIDKFPISRPNLTFSTLTVSNMSPEDSSIYLCSVVPSNYGYTFGSGTRLTVV.

The rearrangement joins TRBV29-1 to TRBJ1-1; D is undetermined. Between the trimmed V and J ends, which lost 2 bases and 0 bases, there was a span of 7 bases. This CDR3 comprises 13 residues. Looked up from germline, CDR1 is SQVTM and CDR2 is ANQGSEA. The DNA for the CDR3 is TGCAGCGTTGAACGGAGTATGAACACTGAAGCTTTCTTT. Its translation: CSVERSMNTEAFF.

The chain has TRBV30 and TRBJ2-1, with D possibly called TRBD1 or TRBD2 (5 bases each). Looked up from germline, CDR1 is GTSNPN and CDR2 is SVGIG (reference sequence). CDR3 length: 13 residues. V lost 2 bases to trimming and J lost 7 bases, with 12 bases between them. The CDR3 region is CAWSSNWGNEQFF. The DNA for the CDR3 is TGTGCCTGGAGTTCCAATTGGGGGAATGAGCAGTTCTTC.

This clonotype was seen only a few times. This chain links TRBV6-1 with TRBJ1-5; 8 bases fit TRBD1. Germline V CDR1 and CDR2: MNHNS, SASEGT. The CDR3 extends over 15 amino acids. Trimming removed 4 bases from V and 6 bases from J; junction bases left unmatched: 8. Here the CDR3 DNA reads TGTGCCAGCAGTGCCAGGGGGCGCAGGGGTCAGCCCCAGCATTTT. This sequence encodes CASSARGRRGQPQHF.

This clonotype occurred a few times. V is TRBV7-8 and J is TRBJ2-3; D perhaps matches TRBD1 (5 bases). The CDR3 is made up of 15 amino acids. Germline values: CDR1 SGHVS, CDR2 FQNEAQ. V was shortened by 5 bases and J by 3 bases, with 15 bases between the two germline ends. The DNA of the CDR3 is TGTGCCAGCAGCAAAACTGAAAGGGGTACAGATACGCAGTATTTT. Translating it yields CASSKTERGTDTQYF.